The 11 T cell receptor beta chains below come from one sample, sequenced in a study of cytomegalovirus exposure and HLA in healthy donors. PCR primers comprised 60 Vbeta and 13 Jbeta primers. Libraries were prepared by immunoSEQ multiplex PCR; TCRdb keeps only in-frame clonotypes and omits some of them. The sample includes about 120,000 clones, 75% of them seen just once. The specimen was PBMCs. These receptors were collected from a woman in her forties in good health and CMV-seropositive.

This chain links TRBV4-2 with TRBJ1-5; perhaps TRBD1 as D (6 bases). Trimming stripped 5 bases from V and 1 base from J, with 9 bases between. CDR1 is LGHNA and CDR2 is YNFKEQ in the germline V gene. The CDR3 covers 14 residues. The DNA for the CDR3 is TGTGCCAGCAGCGGACAGTTGAGCAATCAGCCCCAGCATTTT. Its protein product is CASSGQLSNQPQHF.

This chain joins TRBV28 and TRBJ2-7; 7 bases are a match to TRBD1. The V and J ends lost 9 bases and 0 bases, in that order; junction bases with no gene match: 8. Germline CDR1 reads MDHEN; CDR2 reads SYDVKM. CDR3 length: 14 residues. The CDR3 nucleotides read TGTGCCAGTGGTTATACAGGGGCCTCCTACGAGCAGTACTTC. Translation: CASGYTGASYEQYF.

This clone has just one count. The chain is built from TRBV7-2 and TRBJ2-7; D unclear. Germline V gene data show CDR1 as SGHTA and CDR2 as FQGNSA. This CDR3 is 15 amino acids long. Trimming cost V 1 base and J 0 bases, with 10 bases left between them. The CDR3 protein is CASSLGALVSYEQYF. The CDR3 coding sequence is TGTGCCAGCAGCTTAGGGGCCCTGGTCTCCTACGAGCAGTACTTC.

This sequence joins TRBV2 and TRBJ2-3; TRBD2 matches at 9 bases. Per germline, CDR1 SNHLY and CDR2 FYNNEI. V lost 1 base to trimming and J lost 0 bases; unmatched junction nucleotides: 8. The CDR3 contains 18 residues. The CDR3 DNA reads TGTGCCAGCAGTGAAGGAGTTAGCGGGGGCCCTAGCACAGATACGCAGTATTTT. This codes for CASSEGVSGGPSTDTQYF.

V is TRBV6-1 and J is TRBJ2-7; TRBD2 matches at 9 bases. The CDR3 totals 13 residues. Germline CDR1 MNHNS, CDR2 SASEGT. V lost 10 bases and J lost 5; bases outside the gene matches: 9. The CDR3 DNA follows: TGTGCCATCCTGGGACTAGCCGACCACGAGCAGTACTTC. Protein sequence: CAILGLADHEQYF.

V gene TRBV30 combines with J gene TRBJ1-3; D perhaps matches TRBD1 (6 bases). The CDR3 spans 19 residues. Germline CDR1 reads GTSNPN; CDR2 reads SVGIG (reference sequence). V lost 5 bases and J 0 bases, leaving 26 bases between the germline ends. The CDR3, as DNA: TGTGCCTGGCTACGGACAGACGAAAGTTTCCAAAACTCTGGAAACACCATATATTTT. Protein sequence: CAWLRTDESFQNSGNTIYF.

The chain uses TRBV20-1 and TRBJ2-5; D unresolved. V was trimmed by 2 bases and J by 2 bases, leaving 3 bases between them. This CDR3 spans 11 amino acids. Germline CDR1 is DFQATT and CDR2 is SNEGSKA (reference sequence). CDR3 in DNA: TGCAGTGCTAGACAGCAAGAGACCCAGTACTTC. The encoded protein is CSARQQETQYF.

V gene TRBV7-3 combines with J gene TRBJ1-2, with 7 bases identical to TRBD1. Germline CDR1 is SGHTA and CDR2 is FQGTGA. Losses at the gene ends were 5 bases for V and 5 bases for J; bases not matched to a gene: 8. The CDR3 covers 14 residues. The CDR3 region has the DNA TGTGCCAGCAGCCCCGGACAGGAACAGTATGGCTACACCTTC. Residues: CASSPGQEQYGYTF.

This clone occurred once. V is TRBV4-2 and J is TRBJ2-7, with 11 bases matching TRBD2. The CDR3 spans 14 residues. V trimming: 3 bases; J trimming: 6 bases; junction bases outside the gene matches: 4. Germline V lookup: CDR1 LGHNA, CDR2 YNFKEQ. CDR3 coding DNA: TGTGCCAGCAGCCAGCTAGCGGGGGGCTGCGAGCAGTACTTC. This translates into CASSQLAGGCEQYF.

V usage is TRBV6-5 and J usage is TRBJ2-5; possible D gene TRBD1, 6 bases. The J call may be in error: the DNA end matches TRBJ2-7 better. This CDR3 is built from 15 residues. The germline CDR1 and CDR2 sequences are MNHEY and SVGAGI. Written as DNA, the CDR3 is TGTGCCAGCACCAGGGGCCGGGACACTTCCTACGAGCAGTACTTC. Its translation: CASTRGRDTSYEQYF.

This clone was seen a few times. CDR3 bases: TGTGCCAGCAGCTCCGACAGGGGCACAGATACGCAGTATTTT. The encoded protein is CASSSDRGTDTQYF. J is TRBJ2-3 and V is TRBV7-2, with TRBD1 identical over 7 bases. Per germline, CDR1 SGHTA and CDR2 FQGNSA. V gave up 4 bases and J gave up 1 base; unmatched junction bases: 2. The CDR3 is made up of 14 amino acids.